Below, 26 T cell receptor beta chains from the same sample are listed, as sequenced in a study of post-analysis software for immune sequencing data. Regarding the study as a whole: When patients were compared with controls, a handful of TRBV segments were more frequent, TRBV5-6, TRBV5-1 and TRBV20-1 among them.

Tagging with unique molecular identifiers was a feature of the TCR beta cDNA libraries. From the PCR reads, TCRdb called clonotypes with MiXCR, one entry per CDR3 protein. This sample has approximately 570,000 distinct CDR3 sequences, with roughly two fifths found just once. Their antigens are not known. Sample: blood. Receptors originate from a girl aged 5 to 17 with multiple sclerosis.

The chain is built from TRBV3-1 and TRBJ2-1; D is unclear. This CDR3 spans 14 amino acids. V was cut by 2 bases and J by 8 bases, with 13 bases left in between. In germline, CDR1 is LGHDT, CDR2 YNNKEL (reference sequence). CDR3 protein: CASSQSPTLHEQFF. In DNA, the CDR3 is TGTGCCAGCAGCCAATCCCCCACTCTCCATGAGCAGTTCTTC.

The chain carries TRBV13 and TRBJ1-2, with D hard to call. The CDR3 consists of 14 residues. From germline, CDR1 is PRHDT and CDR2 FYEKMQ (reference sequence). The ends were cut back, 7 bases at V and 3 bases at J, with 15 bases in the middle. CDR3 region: CASNPPMGDYGYTF. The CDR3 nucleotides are TGTGCCAGCAACCCCCCGATGGGCGACTATGGCTACACCTTC. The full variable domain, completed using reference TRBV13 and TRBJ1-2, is AAGVIQSPRHLIKEKRETATLKCYPIPRHDTVYWYQQGPGQDPQFLISFYEKMQSDKGSIPDRFSAQQFSDYHSELNMSSLELGDSALYFCASNPPMGDYGYTFGSGTRLTVV.

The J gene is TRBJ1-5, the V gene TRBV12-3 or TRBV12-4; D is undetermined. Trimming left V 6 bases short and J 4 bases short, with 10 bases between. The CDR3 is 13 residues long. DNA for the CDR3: TGTGCCAGCAGAGGTCGAGAGAATCAGCCCCAGCATTTT. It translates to CASRGRENQPQHF.

CDR3 nucleotides: TGCAGTGCGACCTCCGGGCCATACAATGAGCAGTTCTTC. Translation: CSATSGPYNEQFF. The chain is built from TRBV20-1 and TRBJ2-1; no clear D gene. The CDR3 spans 13 residues. The ends were cut back, 6 bases at V and 4 bases at J, with 13 bases in the middle. Germline V lookup: CDR1 DFQATT, CDR2 SNEGSKA (reference sequence).

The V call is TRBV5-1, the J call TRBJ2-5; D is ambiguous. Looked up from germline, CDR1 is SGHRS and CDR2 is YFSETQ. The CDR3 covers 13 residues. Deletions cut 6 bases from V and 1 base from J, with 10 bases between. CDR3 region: CASTPSSQETQYF. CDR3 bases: TGCGCCAGCACCCCGAGCTCCCAAGAGACCCAGTACTTC.

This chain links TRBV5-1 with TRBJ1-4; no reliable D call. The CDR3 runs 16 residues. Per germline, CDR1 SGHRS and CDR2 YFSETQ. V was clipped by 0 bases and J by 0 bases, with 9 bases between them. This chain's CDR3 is CASSLAARTTNEKLFF. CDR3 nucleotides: TGCGCCAGCAGCTTGGCGGCGAGGACAACTAATGAAAAACTGTTTTTT.

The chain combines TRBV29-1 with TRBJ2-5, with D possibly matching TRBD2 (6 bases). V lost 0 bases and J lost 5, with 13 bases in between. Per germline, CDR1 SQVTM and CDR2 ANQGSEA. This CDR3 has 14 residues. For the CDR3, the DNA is TGCAGCGTTGAAGATCGGTCGGGAGATGAGACCCAGTACTTC. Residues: CSVEDRSGDETQYF.

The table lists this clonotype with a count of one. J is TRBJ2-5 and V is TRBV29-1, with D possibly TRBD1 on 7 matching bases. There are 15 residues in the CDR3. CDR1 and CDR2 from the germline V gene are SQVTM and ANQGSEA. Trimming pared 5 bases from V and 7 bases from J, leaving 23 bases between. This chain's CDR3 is CSVHGGGGLDGTQYF. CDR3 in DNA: TGCAGCGTTCATGGAGGGGGCGGGCTTGACGGGACCCAGTACTTC.

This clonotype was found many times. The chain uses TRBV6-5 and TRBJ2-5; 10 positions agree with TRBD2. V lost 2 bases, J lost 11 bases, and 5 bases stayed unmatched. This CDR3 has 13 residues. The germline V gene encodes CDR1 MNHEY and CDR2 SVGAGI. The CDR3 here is CASSYGLAGVQYF. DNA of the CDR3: TGTGCCAGCAGTTACGGGCTAGCGGGGGTTCAGTACTTC.

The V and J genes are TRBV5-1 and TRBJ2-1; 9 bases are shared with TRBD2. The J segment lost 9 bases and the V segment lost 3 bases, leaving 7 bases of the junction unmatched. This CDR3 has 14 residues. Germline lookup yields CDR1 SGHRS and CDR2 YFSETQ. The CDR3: CASSSSGGRSEQFF. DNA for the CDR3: TGCGCCAGCAGCTCAAGCGGGGGGCGGAGTGAGCAGTTCTTC.

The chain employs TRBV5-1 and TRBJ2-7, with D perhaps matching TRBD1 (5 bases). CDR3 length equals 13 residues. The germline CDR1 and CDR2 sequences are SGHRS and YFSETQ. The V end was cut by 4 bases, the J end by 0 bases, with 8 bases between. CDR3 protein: CASSQTASYEQYF. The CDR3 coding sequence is TGCGCCAGCAGCCAGACAGCCTCCTACGAGCAGTACTTC.

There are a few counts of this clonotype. CDR3 residues: CASSFSPFPTPYNEQFF. The CDR3 coding sequence is TGTGCCAGCAGTTTTAGTCCCTTTCCTACGCCCTACAATGAGCAGTTCTTC. The chain recombines TRBV12-3 or TRBV12-4 with TRBJ2-1; D remains ambiguous. The CDR3 extends over 17 amino acids. V lost 3 bases to trimming and J lost 2 bases, with 17 bases between them.

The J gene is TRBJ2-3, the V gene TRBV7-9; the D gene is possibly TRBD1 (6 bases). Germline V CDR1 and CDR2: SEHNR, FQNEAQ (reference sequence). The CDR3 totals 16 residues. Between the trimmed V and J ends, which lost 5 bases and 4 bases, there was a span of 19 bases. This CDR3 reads CASSPRQAGLADTQYF. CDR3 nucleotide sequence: TGTGCCAGCAGCCCCCGACAGGCCGGACTGGCAGATACGCAGTATTTT.

The CDR3, as DNA: TGTGTCACCATGACGTTAGAAATCACTGAAGCTTTCTTT. The encoded protein is CVTMTLEITEAFF. This chain uses TRBV12-3 or TRBV12-4 with TRBJ1-1; D ambiguous. The CDR3 runs 13 residues.

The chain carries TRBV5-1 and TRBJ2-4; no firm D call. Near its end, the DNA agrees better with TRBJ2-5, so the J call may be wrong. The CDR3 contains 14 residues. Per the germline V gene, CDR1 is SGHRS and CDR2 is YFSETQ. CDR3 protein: CASSLAIGQETQYF. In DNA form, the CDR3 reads TGCGCCAGCAGCTTGGCGATAGGCCAAGAGACCCAGTACTTC.

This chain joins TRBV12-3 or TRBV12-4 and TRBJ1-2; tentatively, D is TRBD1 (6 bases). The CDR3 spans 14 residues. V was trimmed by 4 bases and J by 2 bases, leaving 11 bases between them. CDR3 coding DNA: TGTGCCAGCAGTTCCGGGGGGCGCAACTATGGCTACACCTTC. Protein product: CASSSGGRNYGYTF.

Here the CDR3 DNA reads TGCAGTGCCCGTAGACAGGGTGAGCAGTACTTC. It is translated as CSARRQGEQYF. The rearrangement uses TRBV20-1 and TRBJ2-4; 7 bases are shared with TRBD1. The J segment lost 13 bases and the V segment lost 6 bases, leaving 9 bases of the junction unmatched. This CDR3 comprises 11 residues. Germline CDR1 reads DFQATT; CDR2 reads SNEGSKA (reference sequence).

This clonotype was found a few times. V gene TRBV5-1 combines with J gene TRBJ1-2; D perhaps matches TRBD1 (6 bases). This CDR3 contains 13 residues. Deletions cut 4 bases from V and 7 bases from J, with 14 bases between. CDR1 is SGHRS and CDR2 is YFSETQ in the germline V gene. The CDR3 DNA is TGCGCCAGCAGCCCTCTGGACAGTGGTGGCTACACCTTC. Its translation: CASSPLDSGGYTF.

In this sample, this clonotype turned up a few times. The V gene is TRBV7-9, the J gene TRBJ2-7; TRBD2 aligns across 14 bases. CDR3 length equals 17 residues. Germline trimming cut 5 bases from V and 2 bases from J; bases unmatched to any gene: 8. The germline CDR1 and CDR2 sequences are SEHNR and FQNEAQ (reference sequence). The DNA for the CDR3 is TGTGCCAGCAGCCCAGGACTAGCGGGAGGCCAGGCCTACGAGCAGTACTTC. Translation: CASSPGLAGGQAYEQYF.

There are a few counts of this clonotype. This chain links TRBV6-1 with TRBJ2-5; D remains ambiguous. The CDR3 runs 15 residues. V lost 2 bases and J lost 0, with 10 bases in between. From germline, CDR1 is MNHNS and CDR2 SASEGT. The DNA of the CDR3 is TGTGCCAGCAGTGAAACCAGAGGTTACCAAGAGACCCAGTACTTC. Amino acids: CASSETRGYQETQYF.

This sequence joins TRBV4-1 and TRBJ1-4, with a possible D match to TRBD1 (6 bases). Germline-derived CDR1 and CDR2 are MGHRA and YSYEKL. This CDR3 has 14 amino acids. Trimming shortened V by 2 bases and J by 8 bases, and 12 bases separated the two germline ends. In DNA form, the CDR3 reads TGCGCCAGCAGCCAACTCGGACAGAGGGAAAAACTGTTTTTT. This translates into CASSQLGQREKLFF.

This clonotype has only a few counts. CDR3 protein: CAISDRGRRETQYF. DNA of the CDR3: TGTGCCATCAGTGACAGGGGACGGCGAGAGACCCAGTACTTC. The chain combines TRBV10-3 with TRBJ2-5; D is perhaps TRBD1 (6 bases). Germline loops: CDR1 ENHRY, CDR2 SYGVKD. Trimming removed 3 bases from V and 4 bases from J, with 12 bases in between. The CDR3 covers 14 residues.

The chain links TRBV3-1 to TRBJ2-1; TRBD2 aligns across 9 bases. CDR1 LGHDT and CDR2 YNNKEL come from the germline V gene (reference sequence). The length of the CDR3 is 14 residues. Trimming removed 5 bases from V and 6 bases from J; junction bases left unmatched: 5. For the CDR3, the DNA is TGTGCCAGCAGCGACAGACTAGCGGTCAATGAGCAGTTCTTC. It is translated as CASSDRLAVNEQFF.

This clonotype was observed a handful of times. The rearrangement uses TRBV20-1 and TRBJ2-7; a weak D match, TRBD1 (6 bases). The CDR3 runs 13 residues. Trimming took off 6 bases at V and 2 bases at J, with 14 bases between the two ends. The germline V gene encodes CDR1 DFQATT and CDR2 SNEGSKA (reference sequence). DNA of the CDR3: TGCAGTGCCTCCGGGACAAGGACCTACGAGCAGTACTTC. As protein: CSASGTRTYEQYF.

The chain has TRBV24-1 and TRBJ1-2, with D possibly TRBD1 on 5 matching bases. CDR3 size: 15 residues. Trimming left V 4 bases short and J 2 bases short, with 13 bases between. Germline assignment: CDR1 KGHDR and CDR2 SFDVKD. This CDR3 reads CATSDPGTGNYGYTF. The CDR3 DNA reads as TGTGCCACCAGTGACCCCGGGACGGGGAACTATGGCTACACCTTC.

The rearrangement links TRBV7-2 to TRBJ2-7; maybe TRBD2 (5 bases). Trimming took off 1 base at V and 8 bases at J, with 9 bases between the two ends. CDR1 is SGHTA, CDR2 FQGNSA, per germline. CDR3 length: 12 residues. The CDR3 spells CASSLEQRKQYF. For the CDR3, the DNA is TGTGCCAGCAGCTTAGAGCAGCGGAAGCAGTACTTC.